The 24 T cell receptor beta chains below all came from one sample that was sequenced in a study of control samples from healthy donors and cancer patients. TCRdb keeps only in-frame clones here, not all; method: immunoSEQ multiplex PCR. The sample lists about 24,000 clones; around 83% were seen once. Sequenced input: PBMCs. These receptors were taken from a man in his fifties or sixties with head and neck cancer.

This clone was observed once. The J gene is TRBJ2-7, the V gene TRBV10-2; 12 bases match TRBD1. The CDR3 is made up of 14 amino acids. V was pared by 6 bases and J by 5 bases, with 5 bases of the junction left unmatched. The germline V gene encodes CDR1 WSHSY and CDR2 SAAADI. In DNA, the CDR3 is TGCGCCAGCAGGTCCGGGACAGGGGGCGACGAGCAGTACTTC. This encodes CASRSGTGGDEQYF.

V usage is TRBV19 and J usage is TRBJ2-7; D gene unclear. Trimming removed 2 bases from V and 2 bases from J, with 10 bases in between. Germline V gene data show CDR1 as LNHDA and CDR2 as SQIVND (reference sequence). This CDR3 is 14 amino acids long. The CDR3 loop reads CASSINSEPYEQYF. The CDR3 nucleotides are TGTGCCAGTAGTATAAACAGCGAACCCTACGAGCAGTACTTC.

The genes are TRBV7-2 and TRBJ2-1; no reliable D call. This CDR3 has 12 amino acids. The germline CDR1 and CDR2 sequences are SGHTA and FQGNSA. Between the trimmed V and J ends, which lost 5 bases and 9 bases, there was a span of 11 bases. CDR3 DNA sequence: TGTGCCAGCAGCCAGGACCGAGTTGAGCAGTTCTTC. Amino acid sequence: CASSQDRVEQFF.

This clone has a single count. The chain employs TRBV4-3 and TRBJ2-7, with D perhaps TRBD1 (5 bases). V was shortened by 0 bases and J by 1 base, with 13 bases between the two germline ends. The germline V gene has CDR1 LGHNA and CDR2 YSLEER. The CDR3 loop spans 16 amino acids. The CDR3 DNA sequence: TGCGCCAGCAGCCAAGAAAGGGCAGGGTGGTCCTACGAGCAGTACTTC. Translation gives CASSQERAGWSYEQYF.

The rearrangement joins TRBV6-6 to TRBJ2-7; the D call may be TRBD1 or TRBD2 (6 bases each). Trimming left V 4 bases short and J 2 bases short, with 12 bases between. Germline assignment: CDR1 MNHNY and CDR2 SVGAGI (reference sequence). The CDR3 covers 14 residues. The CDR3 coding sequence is TGTGCCAGCAGTTCACTCGGGGGCCCCTACGAGCAGTACTTC. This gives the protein CASSSLGGPYEQYF.

In DNA, the CDR3 is TGTGCCAGCAGCTTAGGTTGGGAGTACTACGAGCAGTACTTC. Residues: CASSLGWEYYEQYF. The V and J genes are TRBV11-2 and TRBJ2-7; D is possibly TRBD2 (5 bases). The germline V gene has CDR1 SGHAT and CDR2 FQNNGV. Trimming shortened V by 1 base and J by 3 bases, and 10 bases separated the two germline ends. CDR3 length: 14 residues.

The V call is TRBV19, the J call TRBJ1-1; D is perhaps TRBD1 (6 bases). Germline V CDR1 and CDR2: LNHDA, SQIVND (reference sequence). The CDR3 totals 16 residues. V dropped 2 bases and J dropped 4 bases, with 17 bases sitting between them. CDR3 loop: CASSISSGGRGTEAFF. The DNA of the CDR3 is TGTGCCAGTAGTATAAGCTCCGGGGGCCGGGGCACTGAAGCTTTCTTT.

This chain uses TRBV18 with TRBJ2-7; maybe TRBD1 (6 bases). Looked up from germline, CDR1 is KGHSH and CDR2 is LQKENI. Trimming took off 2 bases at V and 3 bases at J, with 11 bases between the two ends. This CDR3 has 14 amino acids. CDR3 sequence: CASSPNRDLYEQYF. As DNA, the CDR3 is TGTGCCAGCTCACCAAACAGGGACCTCTACGAGCAGTACTTC.

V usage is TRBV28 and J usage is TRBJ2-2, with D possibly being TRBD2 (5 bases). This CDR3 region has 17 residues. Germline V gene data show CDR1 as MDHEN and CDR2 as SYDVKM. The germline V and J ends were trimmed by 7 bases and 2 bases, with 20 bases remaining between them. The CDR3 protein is CASNFIPGSLNTGELFF. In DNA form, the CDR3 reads TGTGCCAGCAACTTCATTCCGGGATCCTTAAACACCGGGGAGCTGTTTTTT.

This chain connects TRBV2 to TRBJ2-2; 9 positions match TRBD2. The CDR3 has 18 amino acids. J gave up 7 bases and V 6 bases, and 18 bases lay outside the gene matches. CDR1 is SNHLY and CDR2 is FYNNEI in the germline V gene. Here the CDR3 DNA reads TGTGCCAGCAGCACACCTGATTTAGCGGGGGACGACATCGGGGAGCTGTTTTTT. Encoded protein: CASSTPDLAGDDIGELFF.

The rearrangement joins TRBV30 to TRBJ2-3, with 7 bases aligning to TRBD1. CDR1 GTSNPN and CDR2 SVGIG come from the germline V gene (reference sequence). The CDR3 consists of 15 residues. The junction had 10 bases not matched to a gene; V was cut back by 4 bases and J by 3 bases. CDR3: CAWTLTGKKTDTQYF. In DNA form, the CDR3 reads TGTGCCTGGACCTTGACAGGGAAAAAGACAGATACGCAGTATTTT.

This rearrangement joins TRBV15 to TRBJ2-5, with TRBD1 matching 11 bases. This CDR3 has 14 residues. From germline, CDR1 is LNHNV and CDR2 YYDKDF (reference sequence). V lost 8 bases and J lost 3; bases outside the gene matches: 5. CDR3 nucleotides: TGTGCCACCCCCGGGACAGGGGGGGAAGAGACCCAGTACTTC. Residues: CATPGTGGEETQYF.

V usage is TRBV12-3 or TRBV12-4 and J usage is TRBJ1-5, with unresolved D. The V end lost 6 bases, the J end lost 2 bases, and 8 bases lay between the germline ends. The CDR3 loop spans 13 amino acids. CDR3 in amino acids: CASSRKGNQPQHF. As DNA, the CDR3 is TGTGCCAGCAGCCGAAAGGGCAATCAGCCCCAGCATTTT.

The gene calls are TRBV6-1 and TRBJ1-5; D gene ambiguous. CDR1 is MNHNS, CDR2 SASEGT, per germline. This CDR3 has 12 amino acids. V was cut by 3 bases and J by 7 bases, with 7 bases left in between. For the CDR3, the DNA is TGTGCCAGCAGTGAGCATAGGCAGCCCCAGCATTTT. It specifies CASSEHRQPQHF.

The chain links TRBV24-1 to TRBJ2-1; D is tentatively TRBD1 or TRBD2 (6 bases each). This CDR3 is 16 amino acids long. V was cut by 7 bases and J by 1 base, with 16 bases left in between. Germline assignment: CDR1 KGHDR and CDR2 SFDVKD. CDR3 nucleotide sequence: TGTGCCACCAGCGCGACGGGGGCAGGGTCCTACAATGAGCAGTTCTTC. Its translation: CATSATGAGSYNEQFF.

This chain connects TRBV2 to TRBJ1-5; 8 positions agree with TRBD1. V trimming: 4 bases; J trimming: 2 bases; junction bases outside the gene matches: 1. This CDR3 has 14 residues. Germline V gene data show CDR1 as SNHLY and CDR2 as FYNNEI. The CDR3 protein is CASSAGQGNQPQHF. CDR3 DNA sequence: TGTGCCAGCAGTGCGGGACAGGGCAATCAGCCCCAGCATTTT.

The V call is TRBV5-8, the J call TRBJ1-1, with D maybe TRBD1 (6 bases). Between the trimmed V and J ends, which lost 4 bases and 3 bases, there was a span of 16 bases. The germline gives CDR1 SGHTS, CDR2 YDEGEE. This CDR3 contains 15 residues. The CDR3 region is CASSQGTALYTEAFF. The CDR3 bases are TGTGCCAGCAGCCAGGGGACGGCTTTGTACACTGAAGCTTTCTTT.

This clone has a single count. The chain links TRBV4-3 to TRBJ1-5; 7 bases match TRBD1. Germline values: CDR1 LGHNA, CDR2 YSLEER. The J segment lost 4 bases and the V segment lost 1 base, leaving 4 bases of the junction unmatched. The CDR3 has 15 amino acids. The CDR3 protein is CASSQVWDSNQPQHF. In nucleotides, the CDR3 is TGCGCCAGCAGCCAAGTCTGGGACAGTAATCAGCCCCAGCATTTT.

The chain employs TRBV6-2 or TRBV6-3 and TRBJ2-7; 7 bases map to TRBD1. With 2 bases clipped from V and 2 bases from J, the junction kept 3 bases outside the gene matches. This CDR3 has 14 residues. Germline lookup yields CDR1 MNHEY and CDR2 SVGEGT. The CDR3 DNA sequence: TGTGCCAGCAGTTACGGCCAGGGGGCCTACGAGCAGTACTTC. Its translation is CASSYGQGAYEQYF.

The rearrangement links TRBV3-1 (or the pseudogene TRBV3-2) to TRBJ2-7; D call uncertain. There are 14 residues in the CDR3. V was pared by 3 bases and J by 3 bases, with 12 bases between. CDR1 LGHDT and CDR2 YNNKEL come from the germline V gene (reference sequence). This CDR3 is CASSHGSLSYEQYF. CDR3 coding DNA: TGTGCCAGCAGCCACGGCAGTTTAAGCTACGAGCAGTACTTC.

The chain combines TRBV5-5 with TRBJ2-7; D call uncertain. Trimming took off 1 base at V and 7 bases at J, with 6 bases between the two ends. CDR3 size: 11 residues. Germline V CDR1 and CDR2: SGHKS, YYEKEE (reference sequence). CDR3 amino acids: CASSLLEEQYF. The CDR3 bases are TGTGCCAGCAGCTTGTTGGAAGAGCAGTACTTC.

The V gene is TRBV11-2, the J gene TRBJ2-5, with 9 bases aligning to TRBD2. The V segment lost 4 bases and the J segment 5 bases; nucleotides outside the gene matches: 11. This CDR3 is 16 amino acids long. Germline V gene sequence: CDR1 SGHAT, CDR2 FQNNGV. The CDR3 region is CASSSMVAGEWETQYF. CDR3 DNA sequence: TGTGCCAGCAGCTCGATGGTAGCGGGAGAATGGGAGACCCAGTACTTC.

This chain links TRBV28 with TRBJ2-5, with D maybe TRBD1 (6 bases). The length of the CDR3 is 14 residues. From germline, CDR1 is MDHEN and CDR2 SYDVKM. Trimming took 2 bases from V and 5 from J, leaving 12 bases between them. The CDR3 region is CASSLGGDLETQYF. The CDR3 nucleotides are TGTGCCAGCAGTTTAGGGGGCGATTTGGAGACCCAGTACTTC.

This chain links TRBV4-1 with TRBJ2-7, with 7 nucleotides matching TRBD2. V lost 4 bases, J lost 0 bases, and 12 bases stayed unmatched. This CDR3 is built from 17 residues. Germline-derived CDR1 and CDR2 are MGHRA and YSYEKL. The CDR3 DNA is TGCGCCAGCAGCCCCTTTTTGTGGGGGGGAATCTCCTACGAGCAGTACTTC. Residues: CASSPFLWGGISYEQYF.